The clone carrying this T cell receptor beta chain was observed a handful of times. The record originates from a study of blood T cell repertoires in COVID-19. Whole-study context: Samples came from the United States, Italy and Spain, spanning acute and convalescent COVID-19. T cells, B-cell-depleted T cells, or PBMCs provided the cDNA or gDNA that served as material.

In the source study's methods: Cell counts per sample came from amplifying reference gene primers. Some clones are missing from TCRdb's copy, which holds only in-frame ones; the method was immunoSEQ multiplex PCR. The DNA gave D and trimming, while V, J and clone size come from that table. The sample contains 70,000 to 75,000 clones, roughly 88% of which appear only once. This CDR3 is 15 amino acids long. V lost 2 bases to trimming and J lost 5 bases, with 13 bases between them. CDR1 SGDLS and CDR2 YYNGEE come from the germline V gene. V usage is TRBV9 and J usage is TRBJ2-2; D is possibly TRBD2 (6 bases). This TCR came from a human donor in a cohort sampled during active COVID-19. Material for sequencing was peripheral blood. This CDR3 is CASSVGGKGTGELFF. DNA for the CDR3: TGTGCCAGCAGCGTTGGAGGGAAGGGTACCGGGGAGCTGTTTTTT.